Listed below are T cell receptor beta chains from one sample, sequenced in a study of blood T cell repertoires in COVID-19. Method: immunoSEQ multiplex PCR; TCRdb's copy keeps in-frame clones and lacks some. The table lists 60,000 or so clones, 80% to 90% of them singletons. The sequencing input was peripheral blood. The receptors originated from a man aged 55-75 years with acute or convalescent COVID-19. Each CDR3 is given with its conserved first and last residue. The D gene is left open where the match is weak. Rows may omit the clone size; those that give it use once, few, many or a size class.

-	-	TRBV30	TRBJ1-2	TGTGCCTGGATTGGACCCGGCAGGGCTTATGGCTACACCTTC	CAWIGPGRAYGYTF
-	-	TRBV7-3	TRBJ2-1	TGTGCCAGCAGCTTGAGAGCGGCCTTAAACAATGAGCAGTTCTTC	CASSLRAALNNEQFF
TRBD2	-	TRBV11-2	TRBJ2-3	TGTGCCAGCAGCTTAGTTACGGGAGGGAGGACAGATACGCAGTATTTT	CASSLVTGGRTDTQYF
TRBD1	few	TRBV5-1	TRBJ1-1	TGCGCCAGCAGCCAAGGACAGGACAAGAGGAAGAGTTTCTTT	CASSQGQDKRKSFF
-	once	TRBV29-1	TRBJ1-5	TGCAGCGTTGCCCCCGGGAATAGCAATCAGCCCCAGCATTTT	CSVAPGNSNQPQHF
TRBD1	-	TRBV28	TRBJ1-1	TGTGCCAGCAGTTCGCGACCTCGACAGGGGACTTTCTTT	CASSSRPRQGTFF
-	-	TRBV3-1/TRBV3-2	TRBJ2-7	TGTGCCAGCAGCCAGAGTTATGAGCAGTACTTC	CASSQSYEQYF
-	-	TRBV5-1	TRBJ2-1	TGCGCCAGCAGCTTGGTGAAGGGGGACTACAATGAGCAGTTCTTC	CASSLVKGDYNEQFF
TRBD1	-	TRBV4-2	TRBJ2-1	TGTGCCAGCAGCTACGACAGGGGGTCCTACAATGAGCAGTTCTTC	CASSYDRGSYNEQFF
TRBD1	-	TRBV9	TRBJ1-3	TGTGCCAGCAGCGTATCCACCGGGACAGACCTTCTATATGGAAACACCATATATTTT	CASSVSTGTDLLYGNTIYF